These T cell receptor beta chains were read from a single sample in a study of radiotherapy plus CTLA-4 blockade in lung cancer. Generated by immunoSEQ multiplex PCR, the TCRdb table keeps only in-frame clones and is missing some. The data hold 56,000 or so clones, with over 75% observed a single time. The sample here was peripheral blood, taken from a patient treated with radiotherapy plus ipilimumab. All receptors come from a human donor with non-small cell lung cancer who had a complete response to radiotherapy plus ipilimumab. Both conserved end residues are part of each CDR3. A D gene is named only where the DNA matches it firmly. Rows may omit the clone size; those that give it use once, few, many or a size class.

>TRBJ1-4|TRBV5-6|14|.|.
TGTGCCAGCAGCTTGAGGGGGTCGGATGAAAAACTGTTTTTT
CASSLRGSDEKLFF
>TRBJ2-3|TRBV7-9|15|.|.
TGTGCCAGCAGCCATTTTGGACAGAGCACAGATACGCAGTATTTT
CASSHFGQSTDTQYF
>TRBJ2-1|TRBV6-4|15|.|TRBD2
TGTGCCAGCAGAGATAGCGGGAGAGCCTCCAATGAGCAGTTCTTC
CASRDSGRASNEQFF
>TRBJ1-1|TRBV9|15|once|.
TGTGCCAGCAGCGTAGGAGGCAGGACAAACACTGAAGCTTTCTTT
CASSVGGRTNTEAFF
>TRBJ2-3|TRBV6-5|16|.|.
TGTGCCAGCAGTTACTCGGTTGCGGGAAGCACAGATACGCAGTATTTT
CASSYSVAGSTDTQYF
>TRBJ2-6|TRBV19|16|few|.
TGTGCCAGTAGACTTGCAGGGGGGCGAGGGGCCAACGTCCTGACTTTC
CASRLAGGRGANVLTF
>TRBJ2-5|TRBV6-6|15|many|TRBD1
TGTGCCAGCAATAACAGGGGGCACTCAAAAGAGACCCAGTACTTC
CASNNRGHSKETQYF
>TRBJ2-7|TRBV25-1|14|.|TRBD1
TGTGCCAGCAGTGACCCCGGGACAGGGTACGAGCAGTACTTC
CASSDPGTGYEQYF
>TRBJ2-5|TRBV7-9|12|few|.
TGTGCTGGACGGGGGTTGTCAGAGACCCAGTACTTC
CAGRGLSETQYF
>TRBJ2-1|TRBV7-6|15|few|TRBD1
TGTGCCAGCAGCTTTCCCGGGACAGGGGGCAATGAGCAGTTCTTC
CASSFPGTGGNEQFF
>TRBJ2-5|TRBV29-1|15|.|TRBD2
TGCAGCGTCCAAGGGGGTGGCGGGAGGGAGGAGACCCAGTACTTC
CSVQGGGGREETQYF
>TRBJ1-1|TRBV5-1|15|.|.
TGCGCCAGCAGCCCGGATGGGGGGATGAACACTGAAGCTTTCTTT
CASSPDGGMNTEAFF
>TRBJ1-1|TRBV5-1|17|.|.
TGCGCCAGCAGCTTGGGAAATCCGGGACAAGGTGCCGGGAAAGCTTTCTTT
CASSLGNPGQGAGKAFF
>TRBJ2-1|TRBV2|14|.|TRBD2
TGTGCCAGCAGTGAACAAGCGGGAGAGGATGAGCAGTTCTTC
CASSEQAGEDEQFF
>TRBJ2-1|TRBV7-7|11|.|.
TGTGCTAGCCCCCAGGGCGGGATGGAGTTCTTC
CASPQGGMEFF
>TRBJ1-6|TRBV9|16|.|.
TGTGCCAGCACCCCATCTTGGGCGGGTAATAATTCACCCCTCCACTTT
CASTPSWAGNNSPLHF
>TRBJ2-1|TRBV7-6|20|few|TRBD2
TGTGCCAGCAGCTTAAGGGGAGGACTAGCGGGGGGGAGCTCCTACAATGAGCAGTTCTTC
CASSLRGGLAGGSSYNEQFF
>TRBJ2-3|TRBV7-2|13|.|.
TGTGCCAGCAGGCCCGGGGGTGGAGATACGCAGTATTTT
CASRPGGGDTQYF